These 20 T cell receptor beta chains were all obtained from the same sample, sequenced in a study of early T cells in non-severe SARS-CoV-2 infection. TCRdb processed the 5' RACE reads anew with MiXCR; each CDR3 protein has one entry. The sample lists roughly 53,000 distinct CDR3 sequences; roughly a tenth were seen once. The specimen was whole blood. These receptor sequences come from an adult who was a healthcare worker with PCR-confirmed SARS-CoV-2 infection or an uninfected control (not recorded which).

The sample holds a few counts of this clonotype. J is TRBJ1-1 and V is TRBV29-1; D remains unclear. Germline loops: CDR1 SQVTM, CDR2 ANQGSEA. The V and J ends lost 4 bases and 1 base respectively, with 7 bases between them. CDR3 size: 12 residues. This CDR3 reads CSVAPGNTEAFF. The CDR3 region has the DNA TGCAGCGTTGCACCCGGGAACACTGAAGCTTTCTTT.

This clonotype was recorded at least ten times. V is TRBV7-3 and J is TRBJ2-2; 12 positions agree with TRBD2. The V gene's germline CDR1 is SGHTA and CDR2 FQGTGA. With V trimmed by 5 bases and J by 5 bases, 6 bases remained unmatched. The CDR3 is 16 residues long. For the CDR3, the DNA is TGTGCCAGCAGCCAACTAGCGGGAGGCGGGACCGGGGAGCTGTTTTTT. Its translation is CASSQLAGGGTGELFF.

This clonotype was seen a few times. CDR3 coding DNA: TGTGCCAGTAGTTTGACCGGGACAGGGGGTTACAATGAGCAGTTCTTC. Protein sequence: CASSLTGTGGYNEQFF. This sequence joins TRBV19 and TRBJ2-1; 11 nucleotides line up with TRBD1. Germline lookup yields CDR1 LNHDA and CDR2 SQIVND (reference sequence). This CDR3 is built from 16 residues. The junction had 7 bases not matched to a gene; V was cut back by 5 bases and J by 4 bases. The full variable domain, with the rest looked up from reference TRBV19 and TRBJ2-1, is DGGITQSPKYLFRKEGQNVTLSCEQNLNHDAMYWYRQDPGQGLRLIYYSQIVNDFQKGDIAEGYSVSREKKESFPLTVTSAQKNPTAFYLCASSLTGTGGYNEQFFGPGTRLTVL.

This clonotype was counted many times. The gene calls are TRBV3-1 and TRBJ2-1, with D unresolved. Between the trimmed V and J ends, which lost 1 base and 4 bases, there was a span of 8 bases. CDR1 and CDR2 from the germline V gene are LGHDT and YNNKEL (reference sequence). CDR3 length: 14 amino acids. The CDR3: CASSQVGRYNEQFF. The CDR3 nucleotides are TGTGCCAGCAGCCAAGTGGGTAGATACAATGAGCAGTTCTTC.

The V and J genes are TRBV2 and TRBJ2-1, with D uncertain. V lost 2 bases to trimming and J lost 6 bases, with 5 bases between them. In germline, CDR1 is SNHLY, CDR2 FYNNEI. The CDR3 has 12 residues. The CDR3, as DNA: TGTGCCAGCAGTGAAAGCGTCAATGAGCAGTTCTTC. Residues: CASSESVNEQFF.

A few counts support this clonotype. The rearrangement links TRBV7-8 to TRBJ1-5, with D unresolved. Trimming stripped 4 bases from V and 4 bases from J, with 5 bases between. This CDR3 comprises 12 residues. The germline V gene has CDR1 SGHVS and CDR2 FQNEAQ. CDR3 sequence: CASSSANQPQHF. The CDR3 DNA sequence: TGTGCCAGCAGCTCGGCAAATCAGCCCCAGCATTTT.

The chain uses TRBV9 and TRBJ2-7, with D possibly called TRBD1 or TRBD2 (5 bases each). CDR1 is SGDLS, CDR2 YYNGEE, per germline. The CDR3 extends over 15 amino acids. V lost 0 bases, J lost 1 base, and 11 bases lay in between. CDR3 sequence: CASSVGGTQSYEQYF. The CDR3 DNA is TGTGCCAGCAGCGTAGGAGGGACCCAGTCCTACGAGCAGTACTTC.

There are a few counts of this clonotype. The V call is TRBV20-1, the J call TRBJ1-1, with D hard to call. From germline, CDR1 is DFQATT and CDR2 SNEGSKA (reference sequence). V was shortened by 3 bases and J by 6 bases, with 11 bases between the two germline ends. The CDR3 is 12 amino acids. The CDR3 protein is CSASRREAEAFF. In DNA form, the CDR3 reads TGCAGTGCTAGTCGAAGGGAGGCTGAAGCTTTCTTT.

Many counts were recorded for this clonotype. For the CDR3, the DNA is TGCAGCGTTGTAGGGGGCTATAATTCACCCCTCCACTTT. This gives the protein CSVVGGYNSPLHF. J is TRBJ1-6 and V is TRBV29-1; D is perhaps TRBD1 (6 bases). The CDR3 has 13 amino acids. Trimming took 4 bases from V and 3 from J, leaving 7 bases between them. Germline loops: CDR1 SQVTM, CDR2 ANQGSEA.

The chain combines TRBV5-3 with TRBJ2-6; TRBD1 is a possible D gene (6 bases). TRBV5-3 counts as an open reading frame of uncertain function. The CDR3 loop spans 17 amino acids. V was trimmed by 4 bases and J by 0 bases, leaving 14 bases between them. The CDR3 sequence: CARSADGQNSGANVLTF. DNA for the CDR3: TGTGCCAGAAGCGCGGATGGACAGAACTCTGGGGCCAACGTCCTGACTTTC.

A few counts support this clonotype. This chain connects TRBV7-2 to TRBJ2-7, with D perhaps matching TRBD1 or TRBD2 (5 bases each). The V gene's germline CDR1 is SGHTA and CDR2 FQGNSA. The CDR3 contains 15 residues. V dropped 5 bases and J dropped 7 bases, with 21 bases sitting between them. CDR3 coding DNA: TGTGCCAGCAGCCGACACCGGCTGGGGGATGGTGAGCAGTACTTC. This translates into CASSRHRLGDGEQYF.

This clonotype was recorded at least ten times. The rearrangement links TRBV18 to TRBJ2-3; 7 positions agree with TRBD1. The CDR3 spans 16 residues. Unmatched junction bases numbered 4, after V lost 1 base and J lost 0 bases. The germline V gene has CDR1 KGHSH and CDR2 LQKENI. CDR3 in DNA: TGTGCCAGCTCACCACTACCGACAGGGAGCACAGATACGCAGTATTTT. Translation: CASSPLPTGSTDTQYF.

This clonotype was counted many times. The gene calls are TRBV5-1 and TRBJ2-7; 16 nucleotides line up with TRBD2. CDR3 length equals 16 residues. The germline CDR1 and CDR2 sequences are SGHRS and YFSETQ. Germline trimming cut 4 bases from V and 6 bases from J; bases unmatched to any gene: 7. The CDR3 bases are TGCGCCAGCAGCCCGGGACTAGCGGGAGGGCCCGTCGAGCAGTACTTC. It is translated as CASSPGLAGGPVEQYF.

This clonotype has only a few counts. The V call is TRBV6-5, the J call TRBJ1-1; the D is unclear. Germline CDR1 and CDR2: MNHEY and SVGAGI. Trimming left V 6 bases short and J 1 base short, with 9 bases between. The CDR3 loop spans 13 amino acids. The CDR3 DNA follows: TGTGCCAGCAGAATGACGGGGAACACTGAAGCTTTCTTT. It translates to CASRMTGNTEAFF.

V and J are TRBV6-5 and TRBJ1-2; D is undetermined. This CDR3 comprises 13 residues. Germline V CDR1 and CDR2: MNHEY, SVGAGI. The germline V and J ends were trimmed by 0 bases and 7 bases, with 9 bases remaining between them. In DNA form, the CDR3 reads TGTGCCAGCAGTTACTCGCTCGGTGTTGGCTACACCTTC. Its translation is CASSYSLGVGYTF.

The V gene is TRBV2, the J gene TRBJ2-2; 8 bases are a match to TRBD2. V shed 6 bases, J shed 1 base, and the junction held 7 bases outside the gene matches. From germline, CDR1 is SNHLY and CDR2 FYNNEI. This CDR3 contains 16 residues. The CDR3 loop is CASRTPRGGNTGELFF. In nucleotides, the CDR3 is TGTGCCAGCAGGACCCCCCGGGGGGGGAACACCGGGGAGCTGTTTTTT.

The rearrangement links TRBV9 to TRBJ2-7; 7 nucleotides agree with TRBD1. Germline CDR1 reads SGDLS; CDR2 reads YYNGEE. The J segment lost 4 bases and the V segment lost 3 bases, leaving 10 bases of the junction unmatched. The CDR3 spans 15 residues. CDR3 nucleotide sequence: TGTGCCAGCAGCGCCCAGGGGGTCTTTGGGTACGAGCAGTACTTC. Protein sequence: CASSAQGVFGYEQYF.

This clonotype has just a few counts. The chain recombines TRBV9 with TRBJ2-3, with D possibly matching TRBD1 (6 bases). Per germline, CDR1 SGDLS and CDR2 YYNGEE. The CDR3 is 16 amino acids. V was cut by 3 bases and J by 0 bases, with 14 bases left in between. CDR3: CASSGRWGPSTDTQYF. The CDR3 DNA reads TGTGCCAGCAGCGGAAGATGGGGGCCCAGCACAGATACGCAGTATTTT.

This clonotype was picked up many times. The gene calls are TRBV5-1 and TRBJ2-7; 7 nucleotides align to TRBD1. Looked up from germline, CDR1 is SGHRS and CDR2 is YFSETQ. This CDR3 comprises 15 residues. The V and J ends lost 3 bases and 4 bases, in that order; junction bases with no gene match: 10. DNA of the CDR3: TGCGCCAGCAGCTACTCGGGACAGAATATTTACGAGCAGTACTTC. Translated, it gives CASSYSGQNIYEQYF.

This clonotype was seen many times. The genes are TRBV20-1 and TRBJ2-4; 7 bases line up with TRBD1. The V and J ends lost 2 bases and 11 bases, in that order; junction bases with no gene match: 15. The CDR3 has 15 amino acids. CDR1 is DFQATT and CDR2 is SNEGSKA in the germline V gene (reference sequence). This CDR3 reads CSARRDRPPDAVQYF. For the CDR3, the DNA is TGCAGTGCTAGACGGGACAGACCCCCGGATGCAGTTCAGTACTTC.